This passage covers 15 T cell receptor beta chains from one sample sequenced in a study of T cell responses to AZD1222 COVID-19 vaccine. Profiling relied on immunoSEQ multiplex PCR, and the TCRdb table lists in-frame clones only, not all of them. The sample holds about 120,000 clones, roughly 87% seen once. Material: peripheral blood, obtained 28 days after the second AZD1222 dose. These receptors were obtained from an adult who received the AZD1222 COVID-19 vaccine.

This clone was detected only once. V and J are TRBV3-1 (or the pseudogene TRBV3-2) and TRBJ1-2; TRBD1 is a possible D gene (5 bases). The CDR3 length is 15 residues. The germline V gene has CDR1 LGHDT and CDR2 YNNKEL (reference sequence). V lost 0 bases to trimming and J lost 5 bases, with 13 bases between them. The CDR3 sequence is CASSQELGRAYGYTF. In nucleotides, the CDR3 is TGTGCCAGCAGCCAAGAATTGGGCAGGGCATATGGCTACACCTTC.

V and J are TRBV5-4 and TRBJ2-1; 12 nucleotides align to TRBD1. The CDR3 runs 15 residues. Trimming removed 5 bases from V and 10 bases from J; junction bases left unmatched: 10. Germline V gene data show CDR1 as SGHNT and CDR2 as YYREEE (reference sequence). The CDR3 reads CASRDRDRGRREQFF. In DNA, the CDR3 is TGTGCCAGCAGGGACCGGGACAGGGGGCGAAGAGAGCAGTTCTTC.

The chain recombines TRBV30 with TRBJ1-5; perhaps TRBD1 as D (6 bases). CDR3 length equals 13 residues. Germline CDR1 GTSNPN, CDR2 SVGIG (reference sequence). Trimming stripped 2 bases from V and 4 bases from J, with 9 bases between. The CDR3 sequence is CAWSTQGNQPQHF. For the CDR3, the DNA is TGTGCCTGGAGTACTCAGGGGAATCAGCCCCAGCATTTT.

This chain links TRBV5-4 with TRBJ2-6; a weak D match, TRBD1 (5 bases). There are 17 residues in the CDR3. V was shortened by 0 bases and J by 0 bases, with 10 bases between the two germline ends. Germline V gene lookup returns CDR1 SGHNT and CDR2 YYREEE (reference sequence). The CDR3 is CASSLDVGASGANVLTF. The CDR3, as DNA: TGTGCCAGCAGCTTGGATGTAGGGGCCTCTGGGGCCAACGTCCTGACTTTC. The whole variable domain, filled in from reference TRBV5-4 and TRBJ2-6, reads ETGVTQSPTHLIKTRGQQVTLRCSSQSGHNTVSWYQQALGQGPQFIFQYYREEENGRGNFPPRFSGLQFPNYSSELNVNALELDDSALYLCASSLDVGASGANVLTFGAGSRLTVL.

This chain joins TRBV4-3 and TRBJ1-2, with 7 bases lining up with TRBD1. Germline V lookup: CDR1 LGHNA, CDR2 YSLEER. The CDR3 consists of 14 residues. Trimming took 5 bases from V and 2 from J; bases not matched to a gene: 5. Written as DNA, the CDR3 is TGCGCCAGCAGCTACGGACAGGAGAACTATGGCTACACCTTC. Encoded protein: CASSYGQENYGYTF.

A few counts support this clone. This sequence joins TRBV4-1 and TRBJ1-2; D might be TRBD1 (5 bases). The germline gives CDR1 MGHRA, CDR2 YSYEKL. The CDR3 length is 15 residues. V was clipped by 1 base and J by 4 bases, with 13 bases between them. CDR3 region: CASSQGTGTSYGYTF. The CDR3 coding sequence is TGCGCCAGCAGCCAAGGGACCGGGACTTCCTATGGCTACACCTTC.

As DNA, the CDR3 is TGTGCCAGCAGCTTACCTTCCGGAACCATGAACACTGAAGCTTTCTTT. This sequence encodes CASSLPSGTMNTEAFF. The genes are TRBV7-9 and TRBJ1-1; D call uncertain. Germline CDR1 reads SEHNR; CDR2 reads FQNEAQ (reference sequence). The CDR3 is 16 amino acids. V lost 2 bases, J lost 0 bases, and 13 bases lay in between.

The J gene is TRBJ2-1, the V gene TRBV7-2, with 8 bases aligning to TRBD2. CDR1 is SGHTA, CDR2 FQGNSA, per germline. The CDR3 length is 16 residues. After removal of 2 bases from V and 5 bases from J, the junction contained 8 bases not matched to a gene. The DNA for the CDR3 is TGTGCCAGCAGCTTAATATCGGGACTAGTAAACAATGAGCAGTTCTTC. It codes for CASSLISGLVNNEQFF.

The chain carries TRBV12-5 and TRBJ1-2, with D uncertain. The V gene's germline CDR1 is LGHNT and CDR2 FRNRAP. The CDR3 consists of 12 residues. V shed 1 base and J shed 5 bases, with 5 bases lying between them. In DNA form, the CDR3 reads TGTGCTAGTGGTTTGGGCCAATATGGCTACACCTTC. Translated, it gives CASGLGQYGYTF.

In DNA, the CDR3 is TGTGCCAGCAGCGCGGGATATGGCTACACCTTC. Amino acid sequence: CASSAGYGYTF. V usage is TRBV9 and J usage is TRBJ1-2; the D is unclear. V lost 3 bases and J 5 bases, leaving 5 bases between the germline ends. This CDR3 has 11 residues. Germline CDR1 reads SGDLS; CDR2 reads YYNGEE.

The CDR3, as DNA: TGTGCCAGTAGTACCGAGACAGGGCCCAAGAGTGAAGCTTTCTTT. Its translation is CASSTETGPKSEAFF. The chain joins TRBV19 to TRBJ1-1; 7 bases line up with TRBD1. The CDR3 length is 15 residues. CDR1 and CDR2 from the germline V gene are LNHDA and SQIVND (reference sequence). The V and J ends lost 4 bases and 7 bases, in that order; junction bases with no gene match: 12.

The chain employs TRBV9 and TRBJ2-2, with a possible D match to TRBD1 (6 bases). Germline V gene data show CDR1 as SGDLS and CDR2 as YYNGEE. The CDR3 has 16 residues. V was clipped by 3 bases and J by 0 bases, with 12 bases between them. CDR3 loop: CASSAGTTPNTGELFF. The CDR3, as DNA: TGTGCCAGCAGCGCTGGGACAACACCGAACACCGGGGAGCTGTTTTTT.

The chain recombines TRBV13 with TRBJ1-5; D uncertain. The germline V gene encodes CDR1 PRHDT and CDR2 FYEKMQ (reference sequence). Trimming took off 4 bases at V and 7 bases at J, with 14 bases between the two ends. CDR3 size: 14 residues. The CDR3 DNA reads TGTGCCAGCAGCTCCGGGTCCCATGGGCAGCCCCAGCATTTT. Protein: CASSSGSHGQPQHF.

The chain uses TRBV3-1 (or the pseudogene TRBV3-2) and TRBJ1-4; 9 nucleotides agree with TRBD1. The germline CDR1 and CDR2 sequences are LGHDT and YNNKEL (reference sequence). V lost 1 base and J lost 8; bases outside the gene matches: 5. The CDR3 has 15 amino acids. DNA of the CDR3: TGTGCCAGCAGCCAAGGGACAGGGGAGTGGGAAAAACTGTTTTTT. Its translation is CASSQGTGEWEKLFF.

V gene TRBV6-2 or TRBV6-3 combines with J gene TRBJ1-3, with D maybe TRBD1 (6 bases). V gave up 2 bases and J gave up 3 bases, with 8 bases separating them. CDR1 is MNHEY, CDR2 SVGEGT, per germline. This CDR3 is 14 amino acids long. This chain's CDR3 is CASSYGGLGNTIYF. CDR3 DNA: TGTGCCAGCAGTTACGGGGGCCTTGGAAACACCATATATTTT.